This TCR beta chain was recorded in a study of blood T cell repertoires in COVID-19. Study as a whole: Whether acute or convalescent, the COVID-19 samples came from the United States, Italy and Spain. From T cells, B-cell-depleted T cells, or PBMCs came the material, which was cDNA or gDNA.

Germline CDR1 GTSNPN, CDR2 SVGIG (reference sequence). The CDR3 runs to 13 residues. The V gene lost 1 base and the J gene lost 8 bases, with 13 bases spanning the gap. Original methodology: Nucleated cell number was recorded as an estimate derived from reference gene primer amplification. The assay was immunoSEQ multiplex PCR, and TCRdb's table has in-frame clones only and misses some. The DNA was the basis for D and trimming; V, J and clone size are from that table. This table has about 140,000 clones, around 73% appearing once. The sequence derives from a woman in her 50s with active or convalescent COVID-19. The sample was peripheral blood. The genes are TRBV30 and TRBJ2-3, with TRBD2 as a possible D gene (6 bases). Here the CDR3 DNA reads TGTGCCTGGAGTGCCCCGGGACTCGGTACGCAGTATTTT. Translated, it gives CAWSAPGLGTQYF.